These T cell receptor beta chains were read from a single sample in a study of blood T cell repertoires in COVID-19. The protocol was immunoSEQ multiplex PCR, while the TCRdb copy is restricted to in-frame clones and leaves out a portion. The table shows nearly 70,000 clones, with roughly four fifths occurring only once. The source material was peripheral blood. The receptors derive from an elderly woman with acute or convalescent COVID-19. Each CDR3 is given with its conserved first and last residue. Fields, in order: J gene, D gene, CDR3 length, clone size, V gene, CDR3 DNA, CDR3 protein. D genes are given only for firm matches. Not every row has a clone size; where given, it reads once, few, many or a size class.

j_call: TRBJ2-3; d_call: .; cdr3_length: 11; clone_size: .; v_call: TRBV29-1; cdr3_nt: TGCAGCGTTCTGAGCACAGATACGCAGTATTTT; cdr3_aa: CSVLSTDTQYF
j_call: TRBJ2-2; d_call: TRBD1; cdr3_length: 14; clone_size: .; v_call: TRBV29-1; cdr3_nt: TGCAGCGTTGCCAGGACAGGGAGTCCCGGGGAGCTGTTTTTT; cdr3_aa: CSVARTGSPGELFF
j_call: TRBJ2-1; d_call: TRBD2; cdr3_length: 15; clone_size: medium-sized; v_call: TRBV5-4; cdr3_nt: TGTGCCAGCAGCAGGGACGGGGGGGGCTACAATGAGCAGTTCTTC; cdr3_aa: CASSRDGGGYNEQFF
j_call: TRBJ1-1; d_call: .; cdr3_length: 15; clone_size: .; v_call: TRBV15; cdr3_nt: TGTGCCACCAGCAGAGATCGGGGGGGATGGACTGAAGCTTTCTTT; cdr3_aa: CATSRDRGGWTEAFF
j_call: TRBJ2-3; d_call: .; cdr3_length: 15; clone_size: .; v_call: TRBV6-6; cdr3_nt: TGTGCCAGCAGTTACTCGGGGGCTACCACAGATACGCAGTATTTT; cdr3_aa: CASSYSGATTDTQYF
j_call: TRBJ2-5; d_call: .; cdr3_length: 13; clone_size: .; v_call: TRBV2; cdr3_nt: TGTGCCAGCAGTGCGACTAGTCGTGAGACCCAGTACTTC; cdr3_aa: CASSATSRETQYF
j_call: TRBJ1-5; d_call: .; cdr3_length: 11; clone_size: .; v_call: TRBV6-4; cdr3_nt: TGTGCCAGCAGTCACAAACCGCCCCAGCATTTT; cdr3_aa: CASSHKPPQHF
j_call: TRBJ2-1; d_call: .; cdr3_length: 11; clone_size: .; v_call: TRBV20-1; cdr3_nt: TGCAGTGCTAGAGATACAGGGTTTGAGTTCTTC; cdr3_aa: CSARDTGFEFF
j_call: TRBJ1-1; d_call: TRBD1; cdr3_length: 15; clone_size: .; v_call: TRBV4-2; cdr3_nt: TGTGCCAGCAGCCTAAGACAGGGAACTTCGCCGGAAGCTTTCTTT; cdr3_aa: CASSLRQGTSPEAFF
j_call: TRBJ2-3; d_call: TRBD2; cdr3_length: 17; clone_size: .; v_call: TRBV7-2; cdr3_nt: TGTGCCAGCAGCTTAAGGGGCGGGGGGCGTATCACAGATACGCAGTATTTT; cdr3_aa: CASSLRGGGRITDTQYF
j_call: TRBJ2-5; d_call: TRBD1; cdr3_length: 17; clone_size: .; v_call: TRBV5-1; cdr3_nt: TGCGCCAGCAGCCTCCGGCGACTGACAGGGGGCGCGGAGACCCAGTACTTC; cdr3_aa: CASSLRRLTGGAETQYF
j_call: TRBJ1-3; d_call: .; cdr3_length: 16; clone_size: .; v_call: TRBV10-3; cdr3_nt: TGTGCCATCAGTGACAGAGTCAGGCCCTCTGGAAACACCATATATTTT; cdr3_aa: CAISDRVRPSGNTIYF
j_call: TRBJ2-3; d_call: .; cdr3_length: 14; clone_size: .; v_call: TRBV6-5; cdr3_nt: TGTGCCAGCAGCCGAGCAGGCTTTGCAGATACGCAGTATTTT; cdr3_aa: CASSRAGFADTQYF
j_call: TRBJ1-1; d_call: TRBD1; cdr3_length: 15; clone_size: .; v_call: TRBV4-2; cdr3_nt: TGTGCCAGCAGCCAGGAAGGACAGGGGGCTGGTGAAGCTTTCTTT; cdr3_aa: CASSQEGQGAGEAFF
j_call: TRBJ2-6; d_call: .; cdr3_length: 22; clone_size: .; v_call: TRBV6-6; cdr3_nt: TGTGCCAGCAGTCACACCATATCAATCCAGGTTACCCTCTCGGGAGGGGCCAACGTCCTGACTTTC; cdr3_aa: CASSHTISIQVTLSGGANVLTF
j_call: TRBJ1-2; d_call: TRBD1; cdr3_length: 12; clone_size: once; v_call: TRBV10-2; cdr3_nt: TGCGCCAGCCGAGACAGGGAGTATGGCTACACCTTC; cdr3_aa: CASRDREYGYTF
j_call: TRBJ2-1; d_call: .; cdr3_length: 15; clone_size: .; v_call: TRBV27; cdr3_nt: TGTGCCAGCAGTACAGCAGGGGACTACTACAATGAGCAGTTCTTC; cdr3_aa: CASSTAGDYYNEQFF
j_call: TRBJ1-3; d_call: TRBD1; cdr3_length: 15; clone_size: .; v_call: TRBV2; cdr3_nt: TGTGCCAGACTCCCGGGGACAGACTCTGGAAACACCATATATTTT; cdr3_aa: CARLPGTDSGNTIYF
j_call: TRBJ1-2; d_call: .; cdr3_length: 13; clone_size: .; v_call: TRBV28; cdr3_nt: TGTGCCAGCAGTTTACCCGAGAACTATGGCTACACCTTC; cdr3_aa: CASSLPENYGYTF
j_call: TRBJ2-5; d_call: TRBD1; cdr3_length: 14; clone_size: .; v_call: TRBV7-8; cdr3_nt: TGTGCCAGCAGTTCCGGACAGGGGATAGGGACCCAGTACTTC; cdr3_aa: CASSSGQGIGTQYF
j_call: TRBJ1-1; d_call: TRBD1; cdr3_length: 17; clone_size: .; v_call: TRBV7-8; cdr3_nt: TGTGCCAGCAGCTTAGTAGCGGGACAGTCCCCGGGAACTGAAGCTTTCTTT; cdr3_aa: CASSLVAGQSPGTEAFF
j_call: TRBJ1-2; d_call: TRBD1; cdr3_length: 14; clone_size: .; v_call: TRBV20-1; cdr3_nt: TGCAGTGCTAGTGGACAGGGCGTCAGCTATGGCTACACCTTC; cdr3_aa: CSASGQGVSYGYTF
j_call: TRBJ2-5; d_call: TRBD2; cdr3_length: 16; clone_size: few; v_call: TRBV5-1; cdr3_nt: TGCGCCAGCAGCTTGTGGACTAGCGGGGCCCAAGAGACCCAGTACTTC; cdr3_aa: CASSLWTSGAQETQYF
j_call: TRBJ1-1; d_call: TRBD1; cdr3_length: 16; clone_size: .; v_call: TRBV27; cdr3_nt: TGTGCCAGCAGTCTCTCAACGACAGGGTACGGCACTGAAGCTTTCTTT; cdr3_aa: CASSLSTTGYGTEAFF
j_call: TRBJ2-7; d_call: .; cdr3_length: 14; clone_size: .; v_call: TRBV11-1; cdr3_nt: TGTGCCAGCAGCTTAACAGGGCGTGAGGACGAGCAGTACTTC; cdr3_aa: CASSLTGREDEQYF
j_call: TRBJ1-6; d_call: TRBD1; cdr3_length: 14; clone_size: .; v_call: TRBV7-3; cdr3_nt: TGTGCCAGCAGCTTAAGCGCAGGGGGTTCACCCCTCCACTTT; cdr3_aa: CASSLSAGGSPLHF
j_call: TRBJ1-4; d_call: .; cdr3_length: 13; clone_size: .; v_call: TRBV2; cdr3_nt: TGTGCCAGCAGTTTTCAACGGGGTGAAAAACTGTTTTTT; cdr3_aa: CASSFQRGEKLFF
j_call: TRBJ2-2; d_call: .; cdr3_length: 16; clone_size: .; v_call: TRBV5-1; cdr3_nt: TGCGCCAGCAGCTTGGATACTAGTCCGAACACCGGGGAGCTGTTTTTT; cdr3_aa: CASSLDTSPNTGELFF
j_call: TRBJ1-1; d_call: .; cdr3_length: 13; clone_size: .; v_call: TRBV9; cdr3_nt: TGTGCCAGCAGCGTAGGGACACACACTGAAGCTTTCTTT; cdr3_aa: CASSVGTHTEAFF
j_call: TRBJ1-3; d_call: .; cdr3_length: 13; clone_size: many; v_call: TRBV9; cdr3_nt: TGTGCCAGCAGCCTGTACTCTGGAAACACCATATATTTT; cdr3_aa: CASSLYSGNTIYF
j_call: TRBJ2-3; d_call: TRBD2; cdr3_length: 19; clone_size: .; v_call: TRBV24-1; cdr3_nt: TGTGCCACAAGAGAGATCGGGACTAGCGGGGGGGCCTGCACAGATACGCAGTATTTT; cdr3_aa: CATREIGTSGGACTDTQYF
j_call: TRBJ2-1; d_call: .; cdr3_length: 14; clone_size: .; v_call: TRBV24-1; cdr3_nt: TGTGCCACCAGTGCAGGGGGGTCCTACAATGAGCAGTTCTTC; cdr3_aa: CATSAGGSYNEQFF
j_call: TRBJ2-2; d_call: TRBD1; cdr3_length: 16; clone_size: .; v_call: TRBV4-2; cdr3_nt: TGTGCCAGCACCCCCACGACAGGGGGCATCACCGGGGAGCTGTTTTTT; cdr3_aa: CASTPTTGGITGELFF
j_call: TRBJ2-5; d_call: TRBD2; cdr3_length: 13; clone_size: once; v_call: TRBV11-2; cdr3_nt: TGTGCCAGCCGCCGGGGGGTACAAGAGACCCAGTACTTC; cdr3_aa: CASRRGVQETQYF
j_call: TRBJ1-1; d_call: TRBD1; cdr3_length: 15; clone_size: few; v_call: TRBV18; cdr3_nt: TGTGCCAGCTCACCACTTCAGGGGGCGGACACTGAAGCTTTCTTT; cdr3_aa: CASSPLQGADTEAFF
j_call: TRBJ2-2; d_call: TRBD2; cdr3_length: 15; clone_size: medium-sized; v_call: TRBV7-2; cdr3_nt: TGTGCCAGCAGCTTTAAGGGGAGGGACACCGGGGAGCTGTTTTTT; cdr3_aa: CASSFKGRDTGELFF
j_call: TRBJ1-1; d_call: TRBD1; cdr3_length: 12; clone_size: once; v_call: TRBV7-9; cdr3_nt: TGTGCCAGCAGCTTTGACAGGGGGCCGGCTTTCTTT; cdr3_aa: CASSFDRGPAFF
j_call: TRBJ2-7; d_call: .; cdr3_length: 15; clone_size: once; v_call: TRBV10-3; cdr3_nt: TGTGCCATCGGGGACCCGGGACACAACTCCTACGAGCAGTACTTC; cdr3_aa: CAIGDPGHNSYEQYF
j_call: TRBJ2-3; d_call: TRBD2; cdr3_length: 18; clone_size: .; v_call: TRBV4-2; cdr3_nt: TGTGCCAGCAGCCAAGATCCTAGCGGGGGGCGGCGAACAGATACGCAGTATTTT; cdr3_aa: CASSQDPSGGRRTDTQYF
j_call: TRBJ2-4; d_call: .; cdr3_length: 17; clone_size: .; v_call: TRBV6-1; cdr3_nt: TGTGCCAGCAGTGAACTATATGGGAGCGCAGCCAAAAACATTCAGTACTTC; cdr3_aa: CASSELYGSAAKNIQYF
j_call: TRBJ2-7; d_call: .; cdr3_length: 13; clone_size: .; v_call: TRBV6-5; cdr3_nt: TGTGCCAGCAGTCCTAATCAGGGAAACGAGCAGTACTTC; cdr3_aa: CASSPNQGNEQYF
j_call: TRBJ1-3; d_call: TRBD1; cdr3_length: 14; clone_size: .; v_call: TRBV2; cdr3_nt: TGTGCCAGCAGGGGGACAGGGGCTGGAAACACCATATATTTT; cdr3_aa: CASRGTGAGNTIYF